These T cell receptor beta chains were read from a single sample in a study of cytomegalovirus exposure and HLA in healthy donors. Sequenced by immunoSEQ multiplex PCR; TCRdb stores in-frame clones only, minus some. The repertoire holds over 100,000 clones, with 65% to 80% as singletons. Sequencing was carried out using PBMCs. These receptors came from a female donor in good health and CMV-seronegative. Each CDR3 is given with its conserved first and last residue. The D gene is left open where the match is weak. The listing skips clone size in some rows; elsewhere it reads once, few, many or a size class.

CDR3 DNA: TGTGCCAGCTCACTAGGGACTAGCCTAACGGAGACCCAGTACTTC; CDR3 protein: CASSLGTSLTETQYF; V gene: TRBV18; D gene: TRBD2; J gene: TRBJ2-5; clone size: once; CDR3 length: 15
CDR3 DNA: TGTGCCAGCAGTGATTATCGGGGGTACGAAGCCAAAAACATTCAGTACTTC; CDR3 protein: CASSDYRGYEAKNIQYF; V gene: TRBV2; D gene: -; J gene: TRBJ2-4; clone size: -; CDR3 length: 17
CDR3 DNA: TGTGCCACATGGTTGGAGACAGGGAATGGCTACACCTTC; CDR3 protein: CATWLETGNGYTF; V gene: TRBV19; D gene: TRBD1; J gene: TRBJ1-2; clone size: -; CDR3 length: 13
CDR3 DNA: TGTGCCTGGAGTTCCGGGACAGGGACCCGTGGCTTCTCTGGAAACACCATATATTTT; CDR3 protein: CAWSSGTGTRGFSGNTIYF; V gene: TRBV30; D gene: TRBD1; J gene: TRBJ1-3; clone size: -; CDR3 length: 19
CDR3 DNA: TGTGCCAGCAGCCAAGGGGACTATCTCACAGATACGCAGTATTTT; CDR3 protein: CASSQGDYLTDTQYF; V gene: TRBV4-2; D gene: TRBD2; J gene: TRBJ2-3; clone size: once; CDR3 length: 15
CDR3 DNA: TGTGCCAGCAGCCAAGATTCTAGGCAGCCTTCTGGCTACACCTTC; CDR3 protein: CASSQDSRQPSGYTF; V gene: TRBV4-2; D gene: -; J gene: TRBJ1-2; clone size: -; CDR3 length: 15
CDR3 DNA: TGTGCAAGTCGCTTATTAGCGCGGGGCCGCACAGATACGCAGTATTTT; CDR3 protein: CASRLLARGRTDTQYF; V gene: TRBV12-2; D gene: -; J gene: TRBJ2-3; clone size: -; CDR3 length: 16
CDR3 DNA: TGTGCCAGCAGCTTAATTGTCGACAGCGTCTACAATGAGCAGTTCTTC; CDR3 protein: CASSLIVDSVYNEQFF; V gene: TRBV7-9; D gene: -; J gene: TRBJ2-1; clone size: -; CDR3 length: 16
CDR3 DNA: TGTGCCTCCGGAGAGGGAGAAAAACTGTTTTTT; CDR3 protein: CASGEGEKLFF; V gene: TRBV10-3; D gene: -; J gene: TRBJ1-4; clone size: few; CDR3 length: 11
CDR3 DNA: TGTGCCAGCAGCCCTGACAGGCCCTACGAGCAGTACTTC; CDR3 protein: CASSPDRPYEQYF; V gene: TRBV11-2; D gene: -; J gene: TRBJ2-7; clone size: -; CDR3 length: 13
CDR3 DNA: TGCGCCAGCAGCCCGCCAGGGGCGATCTACGAGCAGTACTTC; CDR3 protein: CASSPPGAIYEQYF; V gene: TRBV5-1; D gene: -; J gene: TRBJ2-7; clone size: few; CDR3 length: 14
CDR3 DNA: TGTGCCATCAGGACCGGACAGGGGTACACAGATACGCAGTATTTT; CDR3 protein: CAIRTGQGYTDTQYF; V gene: TRBV10-3; D gene: TRBD1; J gene: TRBJ2-3; clone size: -; CDR3 length: 15
CDR3 DNA: -; CDR3 protein: CASGLVGGGTWNTGELFF; V gene: TRBV12-5; D gene: -; J gene: TRBJ2-2; clone size: -; CDR3 length: 18
CDR3 DNA: TGTGCCAGCAGTTTAGAGCGGGGGTACACAGATACGCAGTATTTT; CDR3 protein: CASSLERGYTDTQYF; V gene: TRBV27; D gene: TRBD2; J gene: TRBJ2-3; clone size: -; CDR3 length: 15
CDR3 DNA: TGTGCCAGCACCGCGCGGGACAGGAGCTCTGGAAACACCATATATTTT; CDR3 protein: CASTARDRSSGNTIYF; V gene: TRBV7-8; D gene: TRBD1; J gene: TRBJ1-3; clone size: -; CDR3 length: 16
CDR3 DNA: TGTGCCAGCAGCATAACAGGGGGCGAGGGTGAAAAACTGTTTTTT; CDR3 protein: CASSITGGEGEKLFF; V gene: TRBV5-4; D gene: TRBD1; J gene: TRBJ1-4; clone size: -; CDR3 length: 15
CDR3 DNA: TGTGCCAGCAGCTTTCTAGCGGGGGGGCCTAACGAGCAGTACTTC; CDR3 protein: CASSFLAGGPNEQYF; V gene: TRBV7-2; D gene: TRBD2; J gene: TRBJ2-7; clone size: -; CDR3 length: 15
CDR3 DNA: TGTGCCAGCAGCCAAGATCATAGCGGGGGGGCCAATGAGCAGTTCTTC; CDR3 protein: CASSQDHSGGANEQFF; V gene: TRBV4-1; D gene: TRBD2; J gene: TRBJ2-1; clone size: -; CDR3 length: 16
CDR3 DNA: TGTGCCAGCAGCGAGGTTGTAGCGGGGGAGCAGTTCTTC; CDR3 protein: CASSEVVAGEQFF; V gene: TRBV9; D gene: TRBD2; J gene: TRBJ2-1; clone size: -; CDR3 length: 13
CDR3 DNA: TGTGCCAGCAGCCCTGGGGACCGGGACCGGGACAGGAATGAAAAACTGTTTTTT; CDR3 protein: CASSPGDRDRDRNEKLFF; V gene: TRBV7-2; D gene: TRBD1; J gene: TRBJ1-4; clone size: -; CDR3 length: 18
CDR3 DNA: TGTGCCAGCAGTGATTCGAACAGGGTTGGGGGCTACACCTTC; CDR3 protein: CASSDSNRVGGYTF; V gene: TRBV6-1; D gene: -; J gene: TRBJ1-2; clone size: -; CDR3 length: 14
CDR3 DNA: TGTGCCAGCACCTCCCACGGAGGGGACACTGAAGCTTTCTTT; CDR3 protein: CASTSHGGDTEAFF; V gene: TRBV2; D gene: -; J gene: TRBJ1-1; clone size: few; CDR3 length: 14
CDR3 DNA: TGCAGCGTGCAACAGGGGCCCCATGGCTACACCTTC; CDR3 protein: CSVQQGPHGYTF; V gene: TRBV29-1; D gene: TRBD1; J gene: TRBJ1-2; clone size: -; CDR3 length: 12
CDR3 DNA: TGTGCCAGCAGCTTAGGTCTAGCGGGGGGATACCAGACCTTC; CDR3 protein: CASSLGLAGGYQTF; V gene: TRBV7-2; D gene: TRBD2; J gene: TRBJ2-7; clone size: -; CDR3 length: 14
CDR3 DNA: TGTGCCAGTTCCCGGGGGGGCATCAATCAGCCCCAGCATTTT; CDR3 protein: CASSRGGINQPQHF; V gene: TRBV19; D gene: -; J gene: TRBJ1-5; clone size: -; CDR3 length: 14
CDR3 DNA: TGTGCCTTGGCTAGCTCTGGAAACACCATATATTTT; CDR3 protein: CALASSGNTIYF; V gene: TRBV30; D gene: -; J gene: TRBJ1-3; clone size: -; CDR3 length: 12
CDR3 DNA: TGTGCAAGTCGCTTATCTAGAGGACAGCACGGGGAGCTGTTTTTT; CDR3 protein: CASRLSRGQHGELFF; V gene: TRBV12-2; D gene: -; J gene: TRBJ2-2; clone size: -; CDR3 length: 15
CDR3 DNA: TGTGCCAGTAGTATAGTCCCCCAGGGGTTGGCTGAAGCTTTCTTT; CDR3 protein: CASSIVPQGLAEAFF; V gene: TRBV19; D gene: -; J gene: TRBJ1-1; clone size: -; CDR3 length: 15
CDR3 DNA: TGTGCCAGAGGGGGTCAGAGCTCCTACGAGCAGTACTTC; CDR3 protein: CARGGQSSYEQYF; V gene: TRBV2; D gene: -; J gene: TRBJ2-7; clone size: -; CDR3 length: 13
CDR3 DNA: TGTGCCAGCAGTGAATTAGCAGGGGCAAGGGATGAGCAGTTCTTC; CDR3 protein: CASSELAGARDEQFF; V gene: TRBV6-1; D gene: -; J gene: TRBJ2-1; clone size: -; CDR3 length: 15
CDR3 DNA: TGTGCCAGCAGTGAGACAGGACCAACTAATGAAAAACTGTTTTTT; CDR3 protein: CASSETGPTNEKLFF; V gene: TRBV6-1; D gene: -; J gene: TRBJ1-4; clone size: -; CDR3 length: 15
CDR3 DNA: TGTGCCAGCAGTGAGAATTTCGGAGATTCGCAGTATTTT; CDR3 protein: CASSENFGDSQYF; V gene: TRBV2; D gene: -; J gene: TRBJ2-3; clone size: -; CDR3 length: 13
CDR3 DNA: TGTGCCTGGAGTTCCGGGACACCGGGCACTGAAGCTTTCTTT; CDR3 protein: CAWSSGTPGTEAFF; V gene: TRBV30; D gene: -; J gene: TRBJ1-1; clone size: -; CDR3 length: 14
CDR3 DNA: TGTGCCAGCAGCTCTAAAGGCGTGGGACAGGCGCCCTACACCTTC; CDR3 protein: CASSSKGVGQAPYTF; V gene: TRBV7-9; D gene: TRBD1; J gene: TRBJ1-2; clone size: -; CDR3 length: 15
CDR3 DNA: TGTGCCAGCAGTTTGGGACATCGGAACACCGGGGAGCTGTTTTTT; CDR3 protein: CASSLGHRNTGELFF; V gene: TRBV28; D gene: -; J gene: TRBJ2-2; clone size: -; CDR3 length: 15
CDR3 DNA: TGTGCCAGCAGCGTACTACAGGGCTCTGATACGCAGTATTTT; CDR3 protein: CASSVLQGSDTQYF; V gene: TRBV9; D gene: -; J gene: TRBJ2-3; clone size: -; CDR3 length: 14
CDR3 DNA: TGTGCCAGCAGCCTAATCCCAGGGGGCTACGAGCAGTACTTC; CDR3 protein: CASSLIPGGYEQYF; V gene: TRBV5-6; D gene: TRBD1; J gene: TRBJ2-7; clone size: -; CDR3 length: 14
CDR3 DNA: TGTGCCAGCAGGAGGCGGGAAACTGGAAACACCATATATTTT; CDR3 protein: CASRRRETGNTIYF; V gene: TRBV2; D gene: -; J gene: TRBJ1-3; clone size: -; CDR3 length: 14
CDR3 DNA: TGTGCCAGCAGCTTAGTGGCGGGACAGGGCTACGAGCAGTACTTC; CDR3 protein: CASSLVAGQGYEQYF; V gene: TRBV7-2; D gene: TRBD1; J gene: TRBJ2-7; clone size: -; CDR3 length: 15
CDR3 DNA: TGCGCCAGCAGCTCGCCCGGCAGGGGTAACGAGCAGTACTTC; CDR3 protein: CASSSPGRGNEQYF; V gene: TRBV5-1; D gene: -; J gene: TRBJ2-7; clone size: -; CDR3 length: 14
CDR3 DNA: TGCGCCAGCAGCTTTTTGGCGGGGGACAACACCGGGGAGCTGTTTTTT; CDR3 protein: CASSFLAGDNTGELFF; V gene: TRBV5-1; D gene: TRBD2; J gene: TRBJ2-2; clone size: -; CDR3 length: 16
CDR3 DNA: TGTGCCAGCAGCGTAGCGTCAGGGTTTGCCTACGAGCAGTACTTC; CDR3 protein: CASSVASGFAYEQYF; V gene: TRBV9; D gene: -; J gene: TRBJ2-7; clone size: -; CDR3 length: 15